The T cell receptor beta chain described here comes from a study of blood T cell repertoires in COVID-19. For the study at large: Italy, Spain and the United States were the sources of the convalescent and acute COVID-19 samples. In each case, the material was cDNA or gDNA derived from T cells, B-cell-depleted T cells, or PBMCs.

Per the authors' pipeline: Using reference gene primer amplification, nucleated cell counts were estimated. The method was immunoSEQ multiplex PCR; TCRdb's version includes in-frame clones alone and lacks a portion of them. The V and J calls and clone size were taken over from that table, and D and trimming were inferred from the DNA. The profile shows about 160,000 clones, approximately 86% of them singletons. The Seattle patients, enrolled during active infection, were followed longitudinally. V lost 1 base to trimming and J lost 3 bases; unmatched junction nucleotides: 11. Germline V gene sequence: CDR1 SGHRS, CDR2 YFSETQ. This CDR3 has 18 amino acids.

Sequenced sample: peripheral blood. The source is a man aged 55 to 70 with COVID-19, enrolled during active disease. V usage is TRBV5-1 and J usage is TRBJ2-7; 12 bases are shared with TRBD1. The CDR3 DNA follows: TGCGCCAGCAGCTTGTACGGGACAGGGGGCGCGGGGGACTACGAGCAGTACTTC. Amino acids: CASSLYGTGGAGDYEQYF.